This TCR beta chain stems from a study of blood T cell repertoires in COVID-19. Study background: The origin of the acute and convalescent COVID-19 samples was the United States, Italy and Spain.

The study assigned cohorts using participant-reported clinical history. Per the original methods: The assay estimated nucleated cells by amplifying reference gene primers. TCRdb keeps only in-frame clones here, not all; method: immunoSEQ multiplex PCR. From that table come the V and J calls and clone size; the DNA was used to work out D and trimming. Of 250,000 to 300,000 clones in the sample, roughly 89% were seen once. The sequenced sample consisted of PBMCs or T cells enriched from blood (not recorded which). The TCR sequence derives from a woman aged 60-75 years who had recovered from COVID-19.

CDR3 region: CATSDPAAGTLYNEQFF. The CDR3 bases are TGTGCCACCAGTGATCCCGCAGCGGGTACCTTATACAATGAGCAGTTCTTC. The rearrangement links TRBV24-1 to TRBJ2-1; weak D call: TRBD2 (6 bases). The germline V gene has CDR1 KGHDR and CDR2 SFDVKD. The CDR3 length is 17 residues. The V end was cut by 3 bases, the J end by 4 bases, with 18 bases between.